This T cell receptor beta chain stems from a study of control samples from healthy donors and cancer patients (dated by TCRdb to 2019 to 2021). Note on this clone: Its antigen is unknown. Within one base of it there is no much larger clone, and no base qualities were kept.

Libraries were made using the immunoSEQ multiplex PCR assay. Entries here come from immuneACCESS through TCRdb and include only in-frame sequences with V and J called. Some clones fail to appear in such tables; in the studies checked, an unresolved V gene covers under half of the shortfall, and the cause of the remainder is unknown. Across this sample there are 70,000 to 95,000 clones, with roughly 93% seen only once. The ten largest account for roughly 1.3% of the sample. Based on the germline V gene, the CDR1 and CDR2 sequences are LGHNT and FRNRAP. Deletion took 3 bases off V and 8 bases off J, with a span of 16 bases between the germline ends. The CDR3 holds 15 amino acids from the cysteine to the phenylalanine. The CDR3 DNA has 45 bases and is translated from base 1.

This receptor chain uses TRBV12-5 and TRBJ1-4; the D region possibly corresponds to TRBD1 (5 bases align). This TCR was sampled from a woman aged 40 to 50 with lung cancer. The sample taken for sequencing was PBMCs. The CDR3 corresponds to CASGLSGTRGEKLFF. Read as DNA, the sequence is TGTGCTAGTGGTTTATCCGGGACCCGGGGAGAAAAACTGTTTTTT.